This passage covers 21 T cell receptor beta chains from one sample sequenced in a study of cytomegalovirus exposure and HLA in healthy donors. The PCR contained 60 Vbeta and 13 Jbeta primers. Sequencing was performed with immunoSEQ multiplex PCR; in TCRdb, only in-frame clones are kept and a portion is missing. The repertoire holds 110,000 to 150,000 clones, with around 82% as singletons. Source material: PBMCs. These receptors were taken from a young woman in good health and CMV-seropositive.

This sequence joins TRBV2 and TRBJ1-5, with a possible D match to TRBD1 (5 bases). Germline assignment: CDR1 SNHLY and CDR2 FYNNEI. V lost 6 bases, J lost 3 bases, and 9 bases lay in between. The length of the CDR3 is 13 residues. This chain's CDR3 is CASRAGPNQPQHF. The CDR3 bases are TGTGCCAGCAGGGCGGGACCCAATCAGCCCCAGCATTTT. Looking up the rest from reference TRBV2 and TRBJ1-5 gives the full variable domain: EPEVTQTPSHQVTQMGQEVILRCVPISNHLYFYWYRQILGQKVEFLVSFYNNEISEKSEIFDDQFSVERPDGSNFTLKIRSTKLEDSAMYFCASRAGPNQPQHFGDGTRLSIL.

This clone was seen a few times. The V call is TRBV7-2, the J call TRBJ1-2, with 8 positions matching TRBD1. CDR1 is SGHTA, CDR2 FQGNSA, per germline. This CDR3 has 13 residues. Germline trimming cut 8 bases from V and 5 bases from J; bases unmatched to any gene: 7. CDR3 amino acids: CASGRQGWYGYTF. CDR3 nucleotide sequence: TGTGCCAGCGGTAGACAGGGGTGGTATGGCTACACCTTC.

The chain links TRBV6-6 to TRBJ1-5; D is ambiguous. The CDR3 spans 13 residues. Germline CDR1 and CDR2: MNHNY and SVGAGI (reference sequence). Trimming removed 2 bases from V and 6 bases from J, with 8 bases in between. CDR3 DNA sequence: TGTGCCAGCAGTTACCCCGGAGGTCAGCCCCAGCATTTT. Its translation is CASSYPGGQPQHF.

The chain links TRBV30 to TRBJ1-1; 9 bases are a match to TRBD1. V shed 0 bases, J shed 3 bases, and the junction held 2 bases outside the gene matches. The CDR3 is made up of 14 amino acids. Per the germline V gene, CDR1 is GTSNPN and CDR2 is SVGIG (reference sequence). The CDR3 region is CAWSVRQGDTEAFF. The CDR3 DNA sequence: TGTGCCTGGAGTGTACGACAGGGGGACACTGAAGCTTTCTTT.

V usage is TRBV11-1 and J usage is TRBJ2-5; weak D call: TRBD1 (5 bases). The CDR3 consists of 13 residues. The V end lost 6 bases, the J end lost 5 bases, and 13 bases lay between the germline ends. Germline V gene data show CDR1 as SGHAT and CDR2 as FQDESV (reference sequence). The CDR3 DNA sequence: TGTGCCAGCAGTCGAGGACATGAGGAGACCCAGTACTTC. As protein: CASSRGHEETQYF.

This clone occurred once. This chain links TRBV28 with TRBJ1-6; D not resolved. CDR1 is MDHEN and CDR2 is SYDVKM in the germline V gene. Trimming removed 2 bases at V and 4 bases at J, with 6 bases between. This CDR3 has 14 residues. DNA for the CDR3: TGTGCCAGCAGTTTACTACAGTATAATTCACCCCTCCACTTT. Translated: CASSLLQYNSPLHF.

This rearrangement joins TRBV11-2 to TRBJ2-5; D is unresolved. V lost 5 bases and J 5 bases, leaving 12 bases between the germline ends. Germline V gives CDR1 SGHAT, CDR2 FQNNGV. The CDR3 length is 13 residues. As DNA, the CDR3 is TGTGCCAGCAGCGAGTCTCTAGATGAGACCCAGTACTTC. This gives the protein CASSESLDETQYF.

The chain recombines TRBV6-1 with TRBJ2-2, with TRBD2 as a possible D gene (5 bases). Germline-derived CDR1 and CDR2 are MNHNS and SASEGT. This CDR3 region has 17 residues. V lost 4 bases, J lost 2 bases, and 17 bases lay in between. The CDR3 DNA reads as TGTGCCAGCAGTGTGAACCGGGCTAGCATAAACACCGGGGAGCTGTTTTTT. Residues: CASSVNRASINTGELFF.

The rearrangement joins TRBV19 to TRBJ1-1; 7 positions match TRBD1. The CDR3 has 16 residues. The germline V gene encodes CDR1 LNHDA and CDR2 SQIVND (reference sequence). V was pared by 6 bases and J by 1 base, with 11 bases of the junction left unmatched. The CDR3 sequence is CASSNLAGTANTEAFF. In DNA form, the CDR3 reads TGTGCCAGTAGCAACCTGGCCGGGACAGCGAACACTGAAGCTTTCTTT.

This clone was seen a handful of times. This chain joins TRBV25-1 and TRBJ2-5; 9 bases are a match to TRBD1. Germline CDR1 MGHDK, CDR2 SYGVNS. This CDR3 region has 16 residues. The V segment lost 5 bases and the J segment 5 bases; nucleotides outside the gene matches: 12. The CDR3 DNA follows: TGTGCCAGCAGTCAAAACCGGGACAGGGCGGTGGAGACCCAGTACTTC. Protein product: CASSQNRDRAVETQYF.

The gene calls are TRBV5-6 and TRBJ1-2, with D possibly matching TRBD1 (6 bases). The germline V and J ends were trimmed by 0 bases and 4 bases, with 13 bases remaining between them. Germline V gene sequence: CDR1 SGHDT, CDR2 YYEEEE. The CDR3 is 15 amino acids. This CDR3 is CASSLGVGGGYGYTF. In nucleotides, the CDR3 is TGTGCCAGCAGCTTGGGCGTGGGAGGGGGCTATGGCTACACCTTC.

V is TRBV5-4 and J is TRBJ2-5, with D perhaps TRBD2 (7 bases). This CDR3 contains 14 residues. Between the trimmed V and J ends, which lost 2 bases and 5 bases, there was a span of 13 bases. Germline V CDR1 and CDR2: SGHNT, YYREEE (reference sequence). The CDR3 nucleotides read TGTGCCAGCAGCTTTAGGGGGGGTGGGGAGACCCAGTACTTC. Protein sequence: CASSFRGGGETQYF.

V is TRBV5-1 and J is TRBJ2-1; 9 bases fit TRBD2. The V and J ends lost 0 bases and 9 bases, in that order; junction bases with no gene match: 4. The CDR3 covers 14 residues. Germline assignment: CDR1 SGHRS and CDR2 YFSETQ. The CDR3 coding sequence is TGCGCCAGCAGCTTGGAGGCTAGCGGGGTTGAGCAGTTCTTC. Residues: CASSLEASGVEQFF.

This sequence joins TRBV5-6 and TRBJ2-5; weak D call: TRBD1 (5 bases). Trimming removed 2 bases from V and 2 bases from J, with 7 bases in between. This CDR3 is built from 13 residues. Germline V gene data show CDR1 as SGHDT and CDR2 as YYEEEE. CDR3 in amino acids: CASSFQGQETQYF. The DNA of the CDR3 is TGTGCCAGCAGCTTCCAGGGACAAGAGACCCAGTACTTC.

V gene TRBV5-4 combines with J gene TRBJ1-1, with 10 bases matching TRBD1. Germline-derived CDR1 and CDR2 are SGHNT and YYREEE (reference sequence). This CDR3 spans 14 amino acids. J was trimmed by 11 bases and V by 2 bases; bases with no gene match: 9. Here the CDR3 DNA reads TGTGCCAGCAGCTTTTTTGGTGGGACAGGGGTTGCTTTCTTT. This gives the protein CASSFFGGTGVAFF.

V usage is TRBV12-5 and J usage is TRBJ2-1; D unclear. The CDR3 has 16 residues. The ends were cut back, 5 bases at V and 8 bases at J, with 22 bases in the middle. The V gene's germline CDR1 is LGHNT and CDR2 FRNRAP. The CDR3 DNA reads as TGTGCTAGTGGTCTACCTGACTCTTTCTCTCGGGATGAGCAGTTCTTC. Protein product: CASGLPDSFSRDEQFF.

The chain carries TRBV6-5 and TRBJ2-6; D call uncertain. CDR3 length: 13 residues. Germline loops: CDR1 MNHEY, CDR2 SVGAGI. V lost 5 bases and J lost 4, with 6 bases in between. The CDR3 DNA reads TGTGCCAGCAGTGTTTCAGGGGCCAACGTCCTGACTTTC. This gives the protein CASSVSGANVLTF.

The table lists this clone with a few counts. This rearrangement joins TRBV4-1 to TRBJ2-3, with D perhaps matching TRBD2 (6 bases). In germline, CDR1 is MGHRA, CDR2 YSYEKL. Trimming left V 3 bases short and J 0 bases short, with 10 bases between. The CDR3 sequence is 15 residues long. The CDR3 sequence is CASSHGGSSTDTQYF. The CDR3 DNA follows: TGCGCCAGCAGCCACGGGGGAAGTAGCACAGATACGCAGTATTTT.

This clone appeared a single time. CDR3 in DNA: TGCGCCAGCAGCTTCGGCCCCTCTAGGTCGAACACCGGGGAGCTGTTTTTT. The encoded protein is CASSFGPSRSNTGELFF. This chain joins TRBV5-1 and TRBJ2-2; no reliable D call. Germline V gene data show CDR1 as SGHRS and CDR2 as YFSETQ. This CDR3 is built from 17 residues. V shed 2 bases and J shed 0 bases, with 14 bases lying between them.

With regard to this clone: The junction and the germline gene differ at one end; a read error may be behind it. The J gene is TRBJ2-5, the V gene TRBV7-2, with 8 bases aligning to TRBD2. The germline CDR1 and CDR2 sequences are SGHTA and FQGNSA. The CDR3 has 12 residues. CDR3 bases: TGTGCCAGCAGCTTACCGGGGCTAGCGGGTAACTTC. Translation: CASSLPGLAGNF.

The V gene is TRBV6-6, the J gene TRBJ1-2; D is unresolved. The V gene's germline CDR1 is MNHNY and CDR2 SVGAGI (reference sequence). This CDR3 has 15 residues. V lost 2 bases, J lost 4 bases, and 14 bases lay in between. The CDR3 spells CASSYTTSRGYGYTF. The CDR3 DNA reads as TGTGCCAGCAGTTACACCACTTCGCGAGGCTATGGCTACACCTTC.